This T cell receptor beta chain emerged from a study of T-cell reconstitution after alpha-beta-depleted transplantation in children. Overall study results and limits: At one year after transplant, newly produced T cells mostly accounted for T-cell counts and diversity.

A library of TCRbeta sequences, prepared with unique molecular identifiers, was generated. One entry per CDR3 protein, called by TCRdb with MiXCR from the PCR reads. This table has approximately 400,000 distinct CDR3 sequences, about 17% appearing once. This clonotype was detected only a few times. Its antigen is not identified. Germline V gene data show CDR1 as SQVTM and CDR2 as ANQGSEA. This CDR3 comprises 11 residues. V shed 4 bases and J shed 6 bases, with 10 bases lying between them. The rearrangement joins TRBV29-1 to TRBJ2-7; D unclear. The source was PBMCs, mostly from graft donor cells, collected 360 days after TCRalphabeta/CD19-depleted stem cell transplant. The TCR sequence derives from a boy younger than two who had a stem cell transplant for Wiskott-Aldrich syndrome, so the T cells may come from the graft donor. DNA for the CDR3: TGCAGCGTTGCGGTGACCCTCGAGCAGTACTTC. Translation: CSVAVTLEQYF.